These T cell receptor beta chains were read from a single sample in a study of PD-L1 blockade in urothelial cancer. Produced via immunoSEQ multiplex PCR; TCRdb's table is partial and in-frame only. The sample carries under 70,000 clones, roughly 77% recorded once. Sequencing was performed on PBMCs, taken around atezolizumab (anti-PD-L1) treatment. These TCRs come from a man between 65 and 85 years old with urothelial cancer. Each CDR3 is given with its conserved first and last residue. Fields, in order: V gene, clone size, J gene, D gene, CDR3 DNA, CDR3 protein. The D gene is left open where the match is weak. Only part of the rows carry a size: once, few, many, or a class if the clone is expanded.

TRBV7-9	-	TRBJ1-1	-	TGTGCCAGCAGCTTAGGGGGCCAGGGAATCTCTGAAGCTTTCTTT	CASSLGGQGISEAFF
TRBV5-8	once	TRBJ1-5	-	TGTGCCAGCACCAGGACTTTGATTAATCAGCCCCAGCATTTT	CASTRTLINQPQHF
TRBV7-2	-	TRBJ2-5	TRBD1	TGTGCCAGCAGCTTATCCCCAGGGGGCGCGGAGACCCAGTACTTC	CASSLSPGGAETQYF
TRBV27	-	TRBJ2-7	-	TGTGCCAGCAGTTCCTCGGGTTCAGAGCTCGGAGACTACGAGCAGTACTTC	CASSSSGSELGDYEQYF
TRBV19	-	TRBJ2-1	TRBD2	TGTGCCAGTAGTTGGCGGGAGGATCCCTACAATGAGCAGTTCTTC	CASSWREDPYNEQFF
TRBV13	few	TRBJ1-2	TRBD1	TGTGCCAGCAGCTCCCGGACAGGGTTCGGCTACACCTTC	CASSSRTGFGYTF
TRBV7-3	-	TRBJ2-5	TRBD2	TGTGCCAGCAGCTTCGGACTAGCGGGAGGCTGGGGAAAGACCCAGTACTTC	CASSFGLAGGWGKTQYF
TRBV19	-	TRBJ1-2	-	TGTGCCAGTAGTCCCCAGCGGATACTTCCTTATGGCTACACCTTC	CASSPQRILPYGYTF
TRBV10-3	-	TRBJ2-1	-	TGTGCCATCAGTGAGTTGGCGGGATTCCTCAATGAGCAGTTCTTC	CAISELAGFLNEQFF
TRBV11-3	-	TRBJ2-7	TRBD2	TGTGCCAGCAGCTTCGATAGCGGGAGTGGCGACGAGCAGTACTTC	CASSFDSGSGDEQYF
TRBV7-2	few	TRBJ2-7	TRBD1	TGTGCCAGCAGCTTAGTAGGGACAGGTCTCGAGCAGTACTTC	CASSLVGTGLEQYF
TRBV11-1	-	TRBJ2-7	-	TGTGCCAGCAGCCCGACAGTCTACGAGCAGTACTTC	CASSPTVYEQYF
TRBV27	once	TRBJ1-2	-	TGTGCCAGCAGTACTCTACTGACACGTTCGAGCTATGGCTACACCTTC	CASSTLLTRSSYGYTF
TRBV2	-	TRBJ2-5	-	TGTGCCAGCAGTGTCAGGGCGGAAGAGACCCAGTACTTC	CASSVRAEETQYF
TRBV10-3	-	TRBJ1-1	TRBD1	TGTGCCATCAGTGAGGATGTAACAGGGGGAGAAGCTTTCTTT	CAISEDVTGGEAFF
TRBV28	-	TRBJ2-1	-	TGTGCCAGCAGTTTACCGGGAGAAGGTGACAATGAGCAGTTCTTC	CASSLPGEGDNEQFF
TRBV5-1	-	TRBJ2-2	-	TGCGCCAGCAGCGTGGACGGTTCGAACACCGGGGAGCTGTTTTTT	CASSVDGSNTGELFF
TRBV9	-	TRBJ2-3	-	TGTGCCAGCAGCCCAGGTCATGGAAACACAGATACGCAGTATTTT	CASSPGHGNTDTQYF
TRBV7-2	-	TRBJ2-1	-	TGTGCCAGCACCCTTTTCGCCTACAATGAGCAGTTCTTC	CASTLFAYNEQFF
TRBV28	-	TRBJ2-5	TRBD1	TGTGCCAGCTTAACCAGGACAGGGCACCAAGAGACCCAGTACTTC	CASLTRTGHQETQYF
TRBV7-2	-	TRBJ2-5	TRBD1	TGTGCCAGCAGCTTGGGGGGACAGGGCGGGGAGACCCAGTACTTC	CASSLGGQGGETQYF
TRBV2	-	TRBJ2-4	-	TGTGCCAGCAGTGAGGTCAGGGAAGGGGACATTCAGTACTTC	CASSEVREGDIQYF
TRBV9	once	TRBJ2-3	TRBD2	TGTGCCAGCAGCGCCCCCTTAATGACTAGCGGGAGGAGGGCAGATACGCAGTATTTT	CASSAPLMTSGRRADTQYF
TRBV27	once	TRBJ1-1	-	TGTGCCAGCAGCACAGGAACAGCGCATGAAGCTTTCTTT	CASSTGTAHEAFF
TRBV7-2	once	TRBJ2-3	-	TGTGCCAGCACCAACACAGATACGCAGTATTTT	CASTNTDTQYF
TRBV4-2	-	TRBJ2-3	TRBD2	TGTGCCAGCAGCCAAGATCCAGGGCTAGCGGGAGGGCCCTCAGGCACAGATACGCAGTATTTT	CASSQDPGLAGGPSGTDTQYF
TRBV27	-	TRBJ2-5	TRBD1	TGTGCCAGCAGTTTATCGACAGGGGAAGAGACCCAGTACTTC	CASSLSTGEETQYF